This TCR beta chain originates from a study of beta chain features in type 1 diabetes. The sequenced template was cDNA made from the entire isolated RNA. Assay used: immunoSEQ multiplex PCR; TCRdb lists only in-frame clones, some missing. Among about 160,000 clones listed, 6.5% to 8.5% were seen once. This clone was observed a handful of times. No antigen is known for it. V was trimmed by 2 bases and J by 8 bases, leaving 6 bases between them. This CDR3 comprises 12 residues. Germline V CDR1 and CDR2: MNHNY, SVGAGI (reference sequence). Study-wide findings and caveats: A potential PCR bias toward shorter templates would be equal in patient and control samples. In all four CD4+ subsets, TCRB CDR3 length was significantly, moderately reduced in type 1 diabetes. Within patients, naive, central memory and Treg TCRB repertoires seemed more similar than within healthy donors.

Populations isolated by sorting all had purity greater than 98%. The chain has TRBV6-6 and TRBJ1-4; a possible D gene is TRBD1 (5 bases). The sequencing input was central memory CD4+ T cells from blood. The sequence was obtained from a man between 18 and 35 years old with type 1 diabetes. The CDR3 region has the DNA TGTGCCAGCAGTTACAGACAGGAAAAACTGTTTTTT. Its protein is CASSYRQEKLFF.